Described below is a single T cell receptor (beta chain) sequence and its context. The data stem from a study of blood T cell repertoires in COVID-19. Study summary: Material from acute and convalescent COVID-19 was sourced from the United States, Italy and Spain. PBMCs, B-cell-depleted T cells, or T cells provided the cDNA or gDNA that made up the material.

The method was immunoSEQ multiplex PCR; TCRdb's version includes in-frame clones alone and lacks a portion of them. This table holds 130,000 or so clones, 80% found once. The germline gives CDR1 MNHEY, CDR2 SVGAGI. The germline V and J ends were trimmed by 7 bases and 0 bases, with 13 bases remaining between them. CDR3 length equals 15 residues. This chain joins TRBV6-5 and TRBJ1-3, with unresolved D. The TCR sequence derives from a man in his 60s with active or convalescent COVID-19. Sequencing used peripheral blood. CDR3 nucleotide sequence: TGTGCCAGCAATCTGACACCAAGCTCTGGAAACACCATATATTTT. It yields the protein CASNLTPSSGNTIYF.